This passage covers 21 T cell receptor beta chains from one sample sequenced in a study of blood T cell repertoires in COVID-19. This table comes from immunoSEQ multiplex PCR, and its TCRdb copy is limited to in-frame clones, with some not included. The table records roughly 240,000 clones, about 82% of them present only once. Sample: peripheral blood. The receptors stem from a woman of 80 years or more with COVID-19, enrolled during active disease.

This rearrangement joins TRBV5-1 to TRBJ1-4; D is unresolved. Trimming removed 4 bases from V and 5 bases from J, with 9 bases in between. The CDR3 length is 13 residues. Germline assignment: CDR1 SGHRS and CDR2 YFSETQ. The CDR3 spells CASSRGYNEKLFF. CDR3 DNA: TGCGCCAGCAGCCGCGGCTACAATGAAAAACTGTTTTTT.

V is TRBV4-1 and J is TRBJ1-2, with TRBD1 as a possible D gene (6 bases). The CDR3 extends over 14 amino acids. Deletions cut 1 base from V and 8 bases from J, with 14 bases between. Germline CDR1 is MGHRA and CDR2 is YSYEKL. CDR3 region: CASSQGTAARGYTF. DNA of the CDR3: TGCGCCAGCAGCCAAGGGACAGCAGCCCGGGGCTACACCTTC.

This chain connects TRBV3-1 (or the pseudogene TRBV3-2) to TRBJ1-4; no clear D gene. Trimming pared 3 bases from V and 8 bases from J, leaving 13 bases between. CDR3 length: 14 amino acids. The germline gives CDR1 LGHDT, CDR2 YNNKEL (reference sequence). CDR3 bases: TGTGCCAGCAGCCAGGGAGGGAATCGGGAAAAACTGTTTTTT. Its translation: CASSQGGNREKLFF.

The CDR3 here is CASSSVGGSYGYTF. The CDR3 nucleotides read TGTGCCAGCAGCTCAGTAGGGGGAAGCTATGGCTACACCTTC. J is TRBJ1-2 and V is TRBV5-5, with D possibly matching TRBD1 (6 bases). The CDR3 contains 14 residues. Germline values: CDR1 SGHKS, CDR2 YYEKEE (reference sequence). V lost 3 bases to trimming and J lost 4 bases, with 13 bases between them.

The CDR3 loop is CASSQEAQTPSPVEGNTIYF. The CDR3 bases are TGTGCCAGCAGCCAAGAAGCACAGACACCCAGCCCAGTGGAAGGAAACACCATATATTTT. This chain connects TRBV3-1 (or the pseudogene TRBV3-2) to TRBJ1-3; no firm D call. The germline V gene has CDR1 LGHDT and CDR2 YNNKEL (reference sequence). This CDR3 spans 20 amino acids. With 0 bases removed from V and 4 bases from J, the gap between germline ends came to 25 bases.

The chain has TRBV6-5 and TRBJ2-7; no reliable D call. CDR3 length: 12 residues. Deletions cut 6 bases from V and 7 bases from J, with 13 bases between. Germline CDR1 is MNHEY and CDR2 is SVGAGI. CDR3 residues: CASSETLREQYV. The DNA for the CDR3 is TGTGCCAGCAGCGAGACTCTTCGGGAGCAGTACGTC.

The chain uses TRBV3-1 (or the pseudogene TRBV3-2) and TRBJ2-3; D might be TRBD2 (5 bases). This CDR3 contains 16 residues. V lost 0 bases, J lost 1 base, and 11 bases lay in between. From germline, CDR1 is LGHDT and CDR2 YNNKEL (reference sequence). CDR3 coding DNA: TGTGCCAGCAGCCAAGATCGGAAAGCGGGCACAGATACGCAGTATTTT. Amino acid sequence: CASSQDRKAGTDTQYF.

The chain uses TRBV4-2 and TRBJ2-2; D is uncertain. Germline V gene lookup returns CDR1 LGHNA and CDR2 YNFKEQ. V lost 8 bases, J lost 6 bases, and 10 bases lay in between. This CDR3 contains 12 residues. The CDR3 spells CASSTGSGELFF. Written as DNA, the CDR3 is TGTGCCAGCTCGACCGGGTCCGGGGAGCTGTTTTTT.

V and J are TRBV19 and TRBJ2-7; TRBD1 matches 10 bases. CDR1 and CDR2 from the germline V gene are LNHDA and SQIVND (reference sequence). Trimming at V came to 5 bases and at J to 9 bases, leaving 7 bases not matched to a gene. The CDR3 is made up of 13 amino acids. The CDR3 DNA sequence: TGTGCCAGTAGTTGGACAGGGGGAGAAGGGCAGTACTTC. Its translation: CASSWTGGEGQYF.

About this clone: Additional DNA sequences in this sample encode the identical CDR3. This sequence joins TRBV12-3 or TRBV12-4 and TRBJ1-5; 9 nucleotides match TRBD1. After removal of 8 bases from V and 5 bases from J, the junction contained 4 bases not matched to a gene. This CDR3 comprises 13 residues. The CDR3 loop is CASGRQGDQPQHF. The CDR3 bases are TGTGCCAGCGGACGACAGGGGGATCAGCCCCAGCATTTT.

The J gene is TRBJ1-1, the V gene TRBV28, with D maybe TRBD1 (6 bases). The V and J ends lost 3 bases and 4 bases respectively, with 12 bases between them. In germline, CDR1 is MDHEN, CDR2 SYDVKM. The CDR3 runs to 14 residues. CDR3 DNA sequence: TGTGCCAGCAGTTTGGGGGGGCGCGGCACTGAAGCTTTCTTT. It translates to CASSLGGRGTEAFF.

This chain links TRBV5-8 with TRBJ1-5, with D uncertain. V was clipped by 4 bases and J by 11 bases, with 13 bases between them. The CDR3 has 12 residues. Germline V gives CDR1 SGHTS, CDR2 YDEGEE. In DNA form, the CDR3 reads TGTGCCAGCAGCCTTGGTATCACAGCCCAGCATTTT. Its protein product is CASSLGITAQHF.

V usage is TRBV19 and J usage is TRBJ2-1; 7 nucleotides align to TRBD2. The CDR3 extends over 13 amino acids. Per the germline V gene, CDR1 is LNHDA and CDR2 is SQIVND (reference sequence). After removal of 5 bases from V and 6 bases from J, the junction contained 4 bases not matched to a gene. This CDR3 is CASSGGVTNEQFF. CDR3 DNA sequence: TGTGCCAGTAGTGGGGGGGTAACCAATGAGCAGTTCTTC.

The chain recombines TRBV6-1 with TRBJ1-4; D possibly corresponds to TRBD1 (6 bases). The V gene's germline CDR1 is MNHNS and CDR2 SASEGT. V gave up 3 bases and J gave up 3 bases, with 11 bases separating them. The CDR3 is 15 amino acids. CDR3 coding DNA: TGTGCCAGCAGTGATCGGGGGGCAGCTAATGAAAAACTGTTTTTT. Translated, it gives CASSDRGAANEKLFF.

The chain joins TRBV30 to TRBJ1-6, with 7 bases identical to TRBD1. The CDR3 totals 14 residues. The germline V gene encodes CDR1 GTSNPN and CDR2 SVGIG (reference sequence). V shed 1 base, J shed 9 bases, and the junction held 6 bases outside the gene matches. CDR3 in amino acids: CAWSARQGGSPLHF. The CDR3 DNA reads TGTGCCTGGAGTGCCCGACAGGGTGGTTCACCCCTCCACTTT.

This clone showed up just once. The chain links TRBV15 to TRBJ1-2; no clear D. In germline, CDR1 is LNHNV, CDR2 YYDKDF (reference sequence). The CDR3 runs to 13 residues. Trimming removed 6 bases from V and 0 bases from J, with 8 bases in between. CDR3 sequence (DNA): TGTGCCACCAGATACCGAGCTAACTATGGCTACACCTTC. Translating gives CATRYRANYGYTF.

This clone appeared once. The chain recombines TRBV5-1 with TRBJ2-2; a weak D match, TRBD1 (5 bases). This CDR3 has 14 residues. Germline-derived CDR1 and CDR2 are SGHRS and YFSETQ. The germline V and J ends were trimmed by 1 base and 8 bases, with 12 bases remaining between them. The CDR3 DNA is TGCGCCAGCAGCTTGTCAGGGTTTCCGGGGGAGCTGTTTTTT. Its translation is CASSLSGFPGELFF.

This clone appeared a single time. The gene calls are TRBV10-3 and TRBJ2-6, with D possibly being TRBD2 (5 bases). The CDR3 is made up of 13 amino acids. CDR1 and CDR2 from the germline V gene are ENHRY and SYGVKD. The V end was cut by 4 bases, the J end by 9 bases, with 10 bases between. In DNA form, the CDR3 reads TGTGCCATCAGTGTTGAGGGATTCAACGTCCTGACTTTC. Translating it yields CAISVEGFNVLTF.

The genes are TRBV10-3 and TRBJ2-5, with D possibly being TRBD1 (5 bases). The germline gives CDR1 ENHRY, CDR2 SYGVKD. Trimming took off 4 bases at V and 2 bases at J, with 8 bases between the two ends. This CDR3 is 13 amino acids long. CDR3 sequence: CAISVRQQETQYF. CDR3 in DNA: TGTGCCATCAGTGTAAGACAGCAAGAGACCCAGTACTTC.

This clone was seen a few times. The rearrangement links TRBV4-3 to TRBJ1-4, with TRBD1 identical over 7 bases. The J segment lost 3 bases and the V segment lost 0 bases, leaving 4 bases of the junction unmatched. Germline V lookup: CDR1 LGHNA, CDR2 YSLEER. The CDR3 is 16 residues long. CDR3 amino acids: CASSQEPGTANEKLFF. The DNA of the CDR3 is TGCGCCAGCAGCCAAGAACCCGGGACAGCTAATGAAAAACTGTTTTTT.

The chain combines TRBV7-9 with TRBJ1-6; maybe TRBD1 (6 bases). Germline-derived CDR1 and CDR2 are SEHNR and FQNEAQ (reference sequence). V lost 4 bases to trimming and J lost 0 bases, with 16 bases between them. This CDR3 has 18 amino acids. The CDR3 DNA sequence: TGTGCCAGCAGCTCGACTCCGGGACAAAGCTCCTATAATTCACCCCTCCACTTT. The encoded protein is CASSSTPGQSSYNSPLHF.